This passage covers 4 T cell receptor beta chains from one sample sequenced in a study of blood T cell repertoires in COVID-19. Profiled with immunoSEQ multiplex PCR; TCRdb holds only in-frame clones, not every one. The sample has about 310,000 clones, approximately 90% seen once. Sequenced material: PBMCs or T cells enriched from blood (not recorded which). The source of these receptors is a woman aged 35 to 49 who had recovered from COVID-19.

The chain has TRBV4-3 and TRBJ1-2, with 7 bases that match TRBD1. This CDR3 comprises 16 residues. The germline V gene encodes CDR1 LGHNA and CDR2 YSLEER. Trimming took 0 bases from V and 8 from J; bases not matched to a gene: 12. The chain's CDR3 is CASSQEGLQGVGGYTF. The DNA for the CDR3 is TGCGCCAGCAGCCAAGAAGGTCTGCAGGGGGTCGGGGGCTACACCTTC.

The J gene is TRBJ1-2, the V gene TRBV7-8, with 8 bases matching TRBD1. Germline CDR1 and CDR2: SGHVS and FQNEAQ. The CDR3 has 14 amino acids. Germline trimming cut 3 bases from V and 4 bases from J; bases unmatched to any gene: 4. The DNA of the CDR3 is TGTGCCAGCAGCTTGGGACAGGCCCTCTATGGCTACACCTTC. This gives the protein CASSLGQALYGYTF.

The chain is built from TRBV2 and TRBJ1-5; D is ambiguous. Germline values: CDR1 SNHLY, CDR2 FYNNEI. This CDR3 comprises 13 residues. V lost 8 bases to trimming and J lost 3 bases, with 11 bases between them. For the CDR3, the DNA is TGTGCCAGCGCCGGAGATTCCAATCAGCCCCAGCATTTT. It is translated as CASAGDSNQPQHF.

The chain couples TRBV5-4 to TRBJ2-1; D ambiguous. Germline CDR1 is SGHNT and CDR2 is YYREEE (reference sequence). The CDR3 sequence is 13 residues long. Trimming removed 0 bases from V and 3 bases from J, with 4 bases in between. The CDR3 here is CASSLVSYNEQFF. In DNA form, the CDR3 reads TGTGCCAGCAGCTTGGTGAGCTACAATGAGCAGTTCTTC. Looking up the rest from reference TRBV5-4 and TRBJ2-1 gives the full variable domain: ETGVTQSPTHLIKTRGQQVTLRCSSQSGHNTVSWYQQALGQGPQFIFQYYREEENGRGNFPPRFSGLQFPNYSSELNVNALELDDSALYLCASSLVSYNEQFFGPGTRLTVL.